The 20 T cell receptor beta chains in this list originate from one sample, sequenced in a study of T cells after yellow fever vaccination. TCRdb passed the 5' RACE reads through MiXCR, listing each CDR3 protein once. The sample consists of a few hundred thousand distinct CDR3 sequences, more than 5.5% of them appearing once. The source was PBMCs, collected 5 days after the yellow fever booster vaccination. The receptors stem from a man aged 25 to 45 who received the YFV17D yellow fever vaccine.

The chain joins TRBV28 to TRBJ2-7; D call uncertain. Germline V gene lookup returns CDR1 MDHEN and CDR2 SYDVKM. Trimming took 3 bases from V and 0 from J, leaving 15 bases between them. The CDR3 totals 16 residues. This CDR3 reads CASSFGRWAYSYEQYF. CDR3 bases: TGTGCCAGCAGTTTTGGCCGTTGGGCATACTCCTACGAGCAGTACTTC.

This clonotype has ten or more counts. The V call is TRBV7-9, the J call TRBJ2-5, with D hard to call. The CDR3 is made up of 12 amino acids. V was trimmed by 11 bases and J by 5 bases, leaving 15 bases between them. Looked up from germline, CDR1 is SEHNR and CDR2 is FQNEAQ (reference sequence). CDR3 in amino acids: CAVGSVGETQYF. The CDR3 DNA is TGTGCCGTCGGGTCCGTTGGGGAGACCCAGTACTTC.

This clonotype showed up just a few times. The V call is TRBV7-2, the J call TRBJ2-4, with D tentatively TRBD2 (7 bases). V gave up 4 bases and J gave up 7 bases, with 14 bases separating them. The germline V gene has CDR1 SGHTA and CDR2 FQGNSA. The CDR3 covers 14 residues. CDR3 residues: CASSSGGGRNIQYF. The CDR3 nucleotides are TGTGCCAGCAGCTCCGGCGGGGGCCGGAACATTCAGTACTTC. The full variable domain, rest sourced from reference TRBV7-2 and TRBJ2-4, is GAGVSQSPSNKVTEKGKDVELRCDPISGHTALYWYRQSLGQGLEFLIYFQGNSAPDKSGLPSDRFSAERTGGSVSTLTIQRTQQEDSAVYLCASSSGGGRNIQYFGAGTRLSVL.

This clonotype was picked up a small number of times. This chain links TRBV5-1 with TRBJ2-3; D might be TRBD2 (6 bases). Trimming removed 5 bases at V and 4 bases at J, with 17 bases between. The V gene's germline CDR1 is SGHRS and CDR2 YFSETQ. The CDR3 contains 15 residues. CDR3 bases: TGCGCCAGCAGTCGAGGCGGGACGTTTGCAGATACGCAGTATTTT. It is translated as CASSRGGTFADTQYF. Using reference TRBV5-1 and TRBJ2-3 for the parts outside the CDR3, the full variable domain is KAGVTQTPRYLIKTRGQQVTLSCSPISGHRSVSWYQQTPGQGLQFLFEYFSETQRNKGNFPGRFSGRQFSNSRSEMNVSTLELGDSALYLCASSRGGTFADTQYFGPGTRLTVL.

Comments on this clonotype: One end of the junction does not line up with germline, which may come from a read error. This chain joins TRBV20-1 and TRBJ2-7; 13 nucleotides match TRBD2. Germline V gene sequence: CDR1 DFQATT, CDR2 SNEGSKA (reference sequence). CDR3 size: 19 residues. Written as DNA, the CDR3 is TGCTGTGCTAGAGATAAGTCAGGGTGGGGACTAGCGGGGTCCTACGAGCAGTACTTC. Translated, it gives CCARDKSGWGLAGSYEQYF.

The J gene is TRBJ2-1, the V gene TRBV7-9; 12 bases agree with TRBD2. This CDR3 contains 15 residues. Trimming at V came to 5 bases and at J to 7 bases, leaving 6 bases not matched to a gene. Germline CDR1 and CDR2: SEHNR and FQNEAQ (reference sequence). The CDR3 DNA reads TGTGCCAGCAGCCCTCTAGCGGGAGGGTGGAATGAGCAGTTCTTC. It yields the protein CASSPLAGGWNEQFF.

This clonotype was recorded many times. This chain uses TRBV3-1 with TRBJ2-1; TRBD2 aligns across 7 bases. Germline CDR1 is LGHDT and CDR2 is YNNKEL (reference sequence). The CDR3 covers 17 residues. The V and J ends lost 0 bases and 4 bases, in that order; junction bases with no gene match: 9. The CDR3 region is CASSQDWAGRIYNEQFF. The CDR3, as DNA: TGTGCCAGCAGCCAAGATTGGGCCGGGAGGATTTACAATGAGCAGTTCTTC.

A few counts support this clonotype. The genes are TRBV20-1 and TRBJ1-2; D remains ambiguous. CDR3 length: 10 residues. Trimming removed 6 bases from V and 6 bases from J, with 8 bases in between. CDR1 is DFQATT, CDR2 SNEGSKA, per germline (reference sequence). CDR3 nucleotide sequence: TGCAGTGCGACGATAGATGGCTACACCTTC. Translation: CSATIDGYTF.

J is TRBJ2-7 and V is TRBV29-1; D may be TRBD2 (6 bases). V dropped 4 bases and J dropped 2 bases, with 12 bases sitting between them. The CDR3 runs 13 residues. Per germline, CDR1 SQVTM and CDR2 ANQGSEA. This CDR3 reads CSVGDWGTYEQYF. The CDR3 DNA reads as TGCAGCGTTGGGGACTGGGGGACCTACGAGCAGTACTTC.

This clonotype was picked up a small number of times. V and J are TRBV10-3 and TRBJ2-7; tentatively, D is TRBD1 (6 bases). With 0 bases removed from V and 3 bases from J, the gap between germline ends came to 15 bases. The germline V gene has CDR1 ENHRY and CDR2 SYGVKD. This CDR3 has 16 residues. The CDR3 bases are TGTGCCATCAGTGAGTCAAGAGGGGGACAAGTCTACGAGCAGTACTTC. Translating gives CAISESRGGQVYEQYF.

The chain is built from TRBV5-5 and TRBJ2-7; D perhaps matches TRBD2 (5 bases). Trimming cost V 7 bases and J 0 bases, with 14 bases left between them. CDR3 size: 14 residues. Germline assignment: CDR1 SGHKS and CDR2 YYEKEE (reference sequence). CDR3 loop: CASGRHISSYEQYF. Written as DNA, the CDR3 is TGTGCCAGCGGGAGACACATTTCCTCCTACGAGCAGTACTTC.

This clonotype was counted many times. This chain uses TRBV2 with TRBJ2-6, with a tentative D call TRBD1 (5 bases). CDR1 is SNHLY, CDR2 FYNNEI, per germline. V lost 7 bases, J lost 2 bases, and 9 bases lay in between. The CDR3 length is 14 residues. The chain's CDR3 is CASKAGPGANVLTF. For the CDR3, the DNA is TGTGCCAGCAAGGCAGGGCCTGGGGCCAACGTCCTGACTTTC.

This clonotype has more than one count but fewer than ten. The genes are TRBV15 and TRBJ2-3; D not resolved. Trimming took off 0 bases at V and 4 bases at J, with 11 bases between the two ends. The CDR3 runs 15 residues. From germline, CDR1 is LNHNV and CDR2 YYDKDF (reference sequence). CDR3 amino acids: CATSRDPGSPDTQYF. The CDR3, as DNA: TGTGCCACCAGCAGAGATCCGGGTAGTCCAGATACGCAGTATTTT.

The rearrangement links TRBV20-1 to TRBJ1-5, with D possibly matching TRBD1 (6 bases). The V end was cut by 6 bases, the J end by 1 base, with 10 bases between. CDR3 length: 13 residues. Germline CDR1 is DFQATT and CDR2 is SNEGSKA (reference sequence). The CDR3 is CSAQDSSNQPQHF. The CDR3 region has the DNA TGCAGTGCCCAGGACAGCAGCAATCAGCCCCAGCATTTT.

In this sample, this clonotype turned up many times. The gene calls are TRBV12-3 or TRBV12-4 and TRBJ1-2; D unresolved. This CDR3 is built from 14 residues. V shed 3 bases and J shed 4 bases, with 12 bases lying between them. CDR3 residues: CASSFSSATYGYTF. The CDR3 region has the DNA TGTGCCAGCAGTTTCTCTTCGGCGACCTATGGCTACACCTTC.

Ten or more counts support this clonotype. The chain couples TRBV12-3 or TRBV12-4 to TRBJ2-1; D perhaps matches TRBD1 (6 bases). The CDR3 consists of 16 residues. Trimming removed 3 bases from V and 6 bases from J, with 18 bases in between. Written as DNA, the CDR3 is TGTGCCAGCAGTTTCCAGGGGTCCCTAGATTTCAATGAGCAGTTCTTC. Translating gives CASSFQGSLDFNEQFF.

V gene TRBV5-6 combines with J gene TRBJ2-7; the D gene is possibly TRBD1 (6 bases). The CDR3 has 14 residues. Germline CDR1 is SGHDT and CDR2 is YYEEEE. V shed 5 bases and J shed 3 bases, with 15 bases lying between them. CDR3 loop: CASSPGTLVYEQYF. In nucleotides, the CDR3 is TGTGCCAGCAGTCCTGGGACATTGGTCTACGAGCAGTACTTC.

This clonotype appeared a few times. The rearrangement joins TRBV5-1 to TRBJ2-1; 9 nucleotides agree with TRBD1. Germline CDR1 is SGHRS and CDR2 is YFSETQ. CDR3 length: 17 residues. The V gene end was trimmed by 2 bases and the J gene end by 9 bases; junction bases not matched to a gene: 15. The CDR3 protein is CASSFVSIRDRASEQFF. CDR3 in DNA: TGCGCCAGCAGCTTTGTCTCCATCCGGGACAGGGCATCTGAGCAGTTCTTC. The full variable domain, with the rest looked up from reference TRBV5-1 and TRBJ2-1, is KAGVTQTPRYLIKTRGQQVTLSCSPISGHRSVSWYQQTPGQGLQFLFEYFSETQRNKGNFPGRFSGRQFSNSRSEMNVSTLELGDSALYLCASSFVSIRDRASEQFFGPGTRLTVL.

This clonotype has at least ten counts. The chain combines TRBV9 with TRBJ2-1; D not certain. Deletions cut 3 bases from V and 7 bases from J, with 11 bases between. The germline V gene encodes CDR1 SGDLS and CDR2 YYNGEE. There are 13 residues in the CDR3. This chain's CDR3 is CASSAPLENEQFF. CDR3 DNA sequence: TGTGCCAGCAGCGCTCCACTGGAGAATGAGCAGTTCTTC.

This clonotype was seen only a few times. The CDR3 DNA reads TGTGCCAGCAGCTTAGCGGAGAGCCTTGCAGAGACCCAGTACTTC. This codes for CASSLAESLAETQYF. J is TRBJ2-5 and V is TRBV7-9; D not resolved. Per germline, CDR1 SEHNR and CDR2 FQNEAQ (reference sequence). The CDR3 sequence is 15 residues long. V lost 0 bases and J lost 4, with 12 bases in between. Filled out from reference TRBV7-9 and TRBJ2-5, the complete variable domain reads DTGVSQNPRHKITKRGQNVTFRCDPISEHNRLYWYRQTLGQGPEFLTYFQNEAQLEKSRLLSDRFSAERPKGSFSTLEIQRTEQGDSAMYLCASSLAESLAETQYFGPGTRLLVL.